This T cell receptor (beta chain) was sequenced in a study of OX40 agonist ivuxolimab in advanced cancers. Overall study context: Intravenous ivuxolimab at 0.01 to 10 mg/kg was given to patients every 2 weeks.

Clones were read by immunoSEQ multiplex PCR, and TCRdb kept only the in-frame ones, dropping some. The sample records about 86,000 clones, 70% to 90% being singletons. The CDR3 covers 16 residues. Trimming took off 3 bases at V and 3 bases at J, with 15 bases between the two ends. Germline V gives CDR1 KGHSH, CDR2 LQKENI. The chain combines TRBV18 with TRBJ1-5; D is undetermined. The source of this sequence is an adult with an advanced solid tumor such as melanoma, head and neck, liver or kidney cancer. This specimen consisted of CD4+ or CD8+ T cells sorted from blood, obtained in a trial of the OX40 agonist ivuxolimab. The CDR3 loop reads CASSPRGNSNNQPQHF. CDR3 coding DNA: TGTGCCAGCTCACCTCGTGGGAACAGCAACAATCAGCCCCAGCATTTT. The full variable domain, in which reference TRBV18 and TRBJ1-5 provide the parts outside the CDR3, is NAGVMQNPRHLVRRRGQEARLRCSPMKGHSHVYWYRQLPEEGLKFMVYLQKENIIDESGMPKERFSAEFPKEGPSILRIQQVVRGDSAAYFCASSPRGNSNNQPQHFGDGTRLSIL.